The TCR beta chain under discussion was sequenced for a study of breast tumors, draining lymph nodes, adjacent tissues. TCRdb passed the multiplex PCR reads through MiXCR, listing each CDR3 protein once. This table holds 160,000 or so distinct CDR3 sequences, 33% found once. Study-wide results and limits: Tumor and nontumor repertoires were significantly more similar in luminal-like than in basal-like breast cancer. Data fit most tumor T cells coming from lymph node, expanding in tumor.

Breast cancer patients provided tissue from their axillary draining lymph nodes. This clonotype has at least ten counts. Antigen specificity is unknown. What was sequenced was axillary lymph node tissue. The TCR comes from a female donor with breast cancer. Some clones in this sample may be carry-over from other donors' samples.

The CDR3 sequence is CASSQDSGGRQPQHF. CDR3 in DNA: TGCGCCAGCAGCCAAGATTCAGGGGGTAGGCAGCCCCAGCATTTT. The rearrangement uses TRBV4-3 and TRBJ1-5, with 7 bases identical to TRBD1. The germline gives CDR1 LGHNA, CDR2 YSLEER. CDR3 length equals 15 residues. J gave up 7 bases and V 0 bases, and 6 bases lay outside the gene matches.